This TCR beta chain was sequenced for a study of blood T cell repertoires in COVID-19. Turning to the study itself: Samples taken during acute and convalescent COVID-19 were collected in the United States, Italy and Spain. PBMCs, B-cell-depleted T cells, or T cells were the source of the cDNA or gDNA that made up the material.

V shed 6 bases and J 5 bases; nucleotides not matched to a gene: 10. Germline-derived CDR1 and CDR2 are ENHRY and SYGVKD. The CDR3 covers 15 residues. Original methodology: Amplification of reference gene primers provided the estimated nucleated cell counts. Profiled with immunoSEQ multiplex PCR; TCRdb holds only in-frame clones, not every one. D and trimming were read from the DNA, whereas the V and J calls and clone size are those reported in that table. The sample contains approximately 88,000 clones, about 78% of which appear only once. This clone was counted at least ten times. The sequenced sample was peripheral blood. The clonotype originates from a man aged 50-59 years who had recovered from COVID-19. The chain couples TRBV10-3 to TRBJ1-2; 9 bases fit TRBD1. CDR3 residues: CAISAPQGALYGYTF. CDR3 in DNA: TGTGCCATCAGCGCCCCACAGGGGGCCTTGTATGGCTACACCTTC.